These 10 T cell receptor beta chains originate from one sample sequenced in a study of CD8 T cells in Susac syndrome. Reverse transcription of about 0.45 to 1 ug RNA was carried out with random hexamers. TCRdb reprocessed the immunoSEQ multiplex PCR reads via MiXCR and lists one record per CDR3 protein. The sample contains some 100,000 distinct CDR3 sequences, about 95% of which appear only once. The specimen sequenced was CD4+ T cells from PBMCs. These receptor sequences come from a human donor in good health.

This clonotype showed up just a few times. The V and J genes are TRBV5-6 and TRBJ2-5, with D unresolved. The V gene's germline CDR1 is SGHDT and CDR2 YYEEEE. V was pared by 5 bases and J by 4 bases, with 6 bases between. This CDR3 comprises 11 residues. The CDR3 loop is CASSLAETQYF. The CDR3 nucleotides read TGTGCCAGCAGTTTAGCAGAGACCCAGTACTTC.

The chain recombines TRBV2 with TRBJ2-7, with 8 bases matching TRBD2. Trimming at V came to 6 bases and at J to 6 bases, leaving 13 bases not matched to a gene. This CDR3 comprises 15 residues. Germline-derived CDR1 and CDR2 are SNHLY and FYNNEI. The CDR3 bases are TGTGCCAGCAGGAGGCGGGAGGCCCCCCCCGGCGAGCAGTACTTC. Residues: CASRRREAPPGEQYF.

The chain combines TRBV7-9 with TRBJ1-6; 7 positions agree with TRBD1. The germline V gene encodes CDR1 SEHNR and CDR2 FQNEAQ (reference sequence). The CDR3 extends over 15 amino acids. J lost 5 bases, V lost 5 bases, and 6 bases had no gene match. CDR3 amino acids: CASSPGQTNNSPLHF. The CDR3 nucleotides are TGTGCCAGCAGCCCGGGACAGACCAATAATTCACCCCTCCACTTT.

This sequence joins TRBV29-1 and TRBJ2-7, with D perhaps TRBD1 (5 bases). Germline V CDR1 and CDR2: SQVTM, ANQGSEA. This CDR3 has 11 residues. The chain's CDR3 is CNFRWGHEQYF. DNA of the CDR3: TGCAACTTTCGATGGGGCCACGAGCAGTACTTC.

The chain has TRBV30 and TRBJ1-1; D possibly corresponds to TRBD1 (6 bases). CDR3 length equals 13 residues. Germline V CDR1 and CDR2: GTSNPN, SVGIG (reference sequence). The ends were cut back, 4 bases at V and 2 bases at J, with 11 bases in the middle. The CDR3 is CAWNQGFNTEAFF. The CDR3 nucleotides are TGTGCCTGGAACCAGGGGTTTAACACTGAAGCTTTCTTT. Combining the CDR3 with reference TRBV30 and TRBJ1-1 gives the whole variable domain SQTIHQWPATLVQPVGSPLSLECTVEGTSNPNLYWYRQAAGRGLQLLFYSVGIGQISSEVPQNLSASRPQDRQFILSSKKLLLSDSGFYLCAWNQGFNTEAFFGQGTRLTVV.

Written as DNA, the CDR3 is TGTGCCAGCAGCTTAGACGGCCGAAACTATGGCTACACCTTC. Its translation: CASSLDGRNYGYTF. The V and J genes are TRBV7-3 and TRBJ1-2; D uncertain. From germline, CDR1 is SGHTA and CDR2 FQGTGA. With 2 bases removed from V and 2 bases from J, the gap between germline ends came to 9 bases. The CDR3 is 14 amino acids.

The chain couples TRBV18 to TRBJ2-7, with TRBD1 identical over 7 bases. After removal of 2 bases from V and 2 bases from J, the junction contained 6 bases not matched to a gene. CDR1 KGHSH and CDR2 LQKENI come from the germline V gene. The CDR3 runs 15 residues. CDR3 coding DNA: TGTGCCAGCTCACCAGGCACAGGGGTTACCTACGAGCAGTACTTC. It yields the protein CASSPGTGVTYEQYF.

The chain is built from TRBV20-1 and TRBJ1-5; TRBD1 agrees at 7 bases. Germline CDR1 DFQATT, CDR2 SNEGSKA (reference sequence). The J segment lost 7 bases and the V segment lost 0 bases, leaving 6 bases of the junction unmatched. CDR3 length equals 14 residues. The CDR3 loop reads CSARDSTGRQPQHF. The CDR3 bases are TGCAGTGCTAGAGACTCGACAGGGAGGCAGCCCCAGCATTTT.

The chain employs TRBV28 and TRBJ2-5; 10 nucleotides line up with TRBD2. The germline V gene has CDR1 MDHEN and CDR2 SYDVKM. After removal of 11 bases from V and 5 bases from J, the junction contained 11 bases not matched to a gene. The CDR3 runs to 14 residues. CDR3 DNA sequence: TGTGCCGGGCGACGGACTAGCGGAGGGGAGACCCAGTACTTC. This gives the protein CAGRRTSGGETQYF.

This sequence joins TRBV9 and TRBJ1-5; possibly TRBD1 for D (5 bases). Germline V gene data show CDR1 as SGDLS and CDR2 as YYNGEE. The CDR3 runs to 14 residues. The germline V and J ends were trimmed by 2 bases and 5 bases, with 11 bases remaining between them. The CDR3 DNA reads as TGTGCCAGCAGCGTGGTGGGGGGGGATCAGCCCCAGCATTTT. This codes for CASSVVGGDQPQHF.